The 18 T cell receptor beta chains listed next were all sequenced from one sample in a study of cytomegalovirus exposure and HLA in healthy donors. The repertoire was sequenced with immunoSEQ multiplex PCR; TCRdb's copy has only in-frame clones and lacks some. The sample yields roughly 250,000 clones, 70% to 90% seen once. Specimen: PBMCs. These receptors all come from a woman aged 25 to 39 in good health and CMV-seropositive.

The chain has TRBV10-2 and TRBJ1-2; D gene uncertain. Germline V gene lookup returns CDR1 WSHSY and CDR2 SAAADI. V lost 0 bases to trimming and J lost 5 bases, with 10 bases between them. CDR3 length equals 14 residues. CDR3 residues: CASSESYSSYGYTF. The CDR3 coding sequence is TGCGCCAGCAGTGAGTCTTACAGCTCATATGGCTACACCTTC.

A single count supports this clone. The chain is built from TRBV7-9 and TRBJ2-7; the D gene is possibly TRBD2 (6 bases). Germline loops: CDR1 SEHNR, CDR2 FQNEAQ (reference sequence). This CDR3 has 14 residues. Trimming took off 2 bases at V and 1 base at J, with 9 bases between the two ends. The CDR3 DNA sequence: TGTGCCAGCAGCTTAAGGCGGGAATCCTACGAGCAGTACTTC. It codes for CASSLRRESYEQYF.

The genes are TRBV28 and TRBJ2-1; TRBD2 aligns across 15 bases. V was pared by 5 bases and J by 5 bases, with 4 bases of the junction left unmatched. Germline assignment: CDR1 MDHEN and CDR2 SYDVKM. This CDR3 region has 16 residues. CDR3 in DNA: TGTGCCAGCAGTCCGGGACTAGCGGGGGGAAACAATGAGCAGTTCTTC. Residues: CASSPGLAGGNNEQFF.

The V call is TRBV4-2, the J call TRBJ2-7; TRBD1 matches at 8 bases. Germline CDR1 LGHNA, CDR2 YNFKEQ. V trimming: 0 bases; J trimming: 1 base; junction bases outside the gene matches: 11. The CDR3 has 18 amino acids. DNA of the CDR3: TGTGCCAGCAGCCAAGAAAGGCATCCAGGACAGGGATCCTACGAGCAGTACTTC. It yields the protein CASSQERHPGQGSYEQYF.

V and J are TRBV19 and TRBJ2-1; 7 bases are a match to TRBD2. The V gene end was trimmed by 3 bases and the J gene end by 4 bases; junction bases not matched to a gene: 6. CDR1 LNHDA and CDR2 SQIVND come from the germline V gene (reference sequence). The CDR3 extends over 15 amino acids. CDR3 coding DNA: TGTGCCAGTAGTATGGGGCGGGAGTCGTACAATGAGCAGTTCTTC. Amino acid sequence: CASSMGRESYNEQFF.

V usage is TRBV5-1 and J usage is TRBJ2-4; D might be TRBD2 (6 bases). Per germline, CDR1 SGHRS and CDR2 YFSETQ. The CDR3 covers 15 residues. The V gene lost 2 bases and the J gene lost 0 bases, with 9 bases spanning the gap. CDR3 nucleotides: TGCGCCAGCAGCTTCGGGGGAATAGCCAAAAACATTCAGTACTTC. Its translation is CASSFGGIAKNIQYF.

This clone was counted once. The CDR3 nucleotides read TGTGCCAGTAGTACAGGACAGACTGCTAATGAAAAACTGTTTTTT. This translates into CASSTGQTANEKLFF. This chain links TRBV19 with TRBJ1-4; D perhaps matches TRBD1 (6 bases). The CDR3 spans 15 residues. The V gene lost 4 bases and the J gene lost 3 bases, with 12 bases spanning the gap. The germline V gene has CDR1 LNHDA and CDR2 SQIVND (reference sequence).

The chain employs TRBV11-3 and TRBJ2-7; TRBD2 might be the D (6 bases). The ends were cut back, 7 bases at V and 3 bases at J, with 16 bases in the middle. Germline lookup yields CDR1 SGHNT and CDR2 YENEEA. The CDR3 totals 14 residues. CDR3: CASTKMRDSYEQYF. In DNA form, the CDR3 reads TGTGCCAGCACGAAGATGCGGGATAGCTACGAGCAGTACTTC.

The CDR3 nucleotides read TGTGCCAGCAGCTTAGCCGGACTAGCCTCTGATACGCAGTATTTT. It encodes CASSLAGLASDTQYF. The chain couples TRBV5-6 to TRBJ2-3, with 8 positions matching TRBD2. Trimming cost V 2 bases and J 6 bases; bases outside gene matches: 8. Looked up from germline, CDR1 is SGHDT and CDR2 is YYEEEE. CDR3 size: 15 residues.

CDR3 sequence reads: CASSDGTGRNTEAFF. The CDR3 DNA is TGTGCCAGCAGTGATGGGACAGGCAGAAACACTGAAGCTTTCTTT. This sequence joins TRBV2 and TRBJ1-1, with TRBD1 identical over 8 bases. There are 15 residues in the CDR3. V shed 3 bases, J shed 2 bases, and the junction held 5 bases outside the gene matches. In germline, CDR1 is SNHLY, CDR2 FYNNEI.

This clone was found a few times. The rearrangement uses TRBV7-9 and TRBJ2-7; 14 bases fit TRBD2. The CDR3 sequence is 15 residues long. The V segment lost 5 bases and the J segment 3 bases; nucleotides outside the gene matches: 3. Germline CDR1 and CDR2: SEHNR and FQNEAQ (reference sequence). The CDR3 protein is CASSDGLAGGYEQYF. The CDR3 DNA follows: TGTGCCAGCAGCGACGGACTAGCGGGGGGCTACGAGCAGTACTTC.

The chain is built from TRBV30 and TRBJ2-7; 7 nucleotides agree with TRBD1. The CDR3 covers 14 residues. Germline V gene sequence: CDR1 GTSNPN, CDR2 SVGIG (reference sequence). V lost 5 bases and J lost 0; bases outside the gene matches: 7. The chain's CDR3 is CAWARDRYSYEQYF. The CDR3 nucleotides read TGTGCCTGGGCCCGGGACAGATACTCCTACGAGCAGTACTTC.

This clone was seen a few times. The rearrangement joins TRBV11-2 to TRBJ2-3, with a tentative D call TRBD1 (5 bases). The CDR3 totals 13 residues. V lost 7 bases and J 2 bases, leaving 10 bases between the germline ends. In germline, CDR1 is SGHAT, CDR2 FQNNGV. The CDR3 coding sequence is TGTGCCAGCAAGGGGCGTAACACAGATACGCAGTATTTT. The encoded protein is CASKGRNTDTQYF.

This rearrangement joins TRBV4-1 to TRBJ2-2, with TRBD2 identical over 13 bases. Looked up from germline, CDR1 is MGHRA and CDR2 is YSYEKL. This CDR3 has 19 amino acids. J lost 3 bases, V lost 4 bases, and 11 bases had no gene match. The CDR3 loop reads CASSPGGLAGYMYTGELFF. The CDR3, as DNA: TGCGCCAGCAGCCCTGGGGGACTAGCGGGATATATGTACACCGGGGAGCTGTTTTTT.

This chain connects TRBV11-2 to TRBJ2-3; 10 bases fit TRBD2. The CDR3 consists of 15 residues. CDR1 is SGHAT, CDR2 FQNNGV, per germline. V was pared by 3 bases and J by 0 bases, with 0 bases of the junction left unmatched. The CDR3 loop is CASSLTSGSTDTQYF. The CDR3 nucleotides are TGTGCCAGCAGCTTGACTAGCGGGAGCACAGATACGCAGTATTTT.

V usage is TRBV7-2 and J usage is TRBJ2-7; maybe TRBD2 (6 bases). Germline V gene lookup returns CDR1 SGHTA and CDR2 FQGNSA. This CDR3 has 15 residues. V was shortened by 0 bases and J by 3 bases, with 12 bases between the two germline ends. CDR3 DNA sequence: TGTGCCAGCAGCTTAGCGCGGAGCGGGCTCTACGAGCAGTACTTC. Protein: CASSLARSGLYEQYF.

The chain links TRBV7-3 to TRBJ2-2, with TRBD1 identical over 8 bases. The CDR3 contains 14 residues. CDR1 is SGHTA, CDR2 FQGTGA, per germline. V was pared by 1 base and J by 5 bases, with 0 bases of the junction left unmatched. The CDR3, as DNA: TGTGCCAGCAGCTTAAACAGGGGGACCGGGGAGCTGTTTTTT. Protein product: CASSLNRGTGELFF.

The chain is built from TRBV2 and TRBJ2-1; maybe TRBD2 (6 bases). The CDR3 runs 14 residues. The germline gives CDR1 SNHLY, CDR2 FYNNEI. Trimming stripped 7 bases from V and 5 bases from J, with 15 bases between. CDR3 loop: CASIRSEGNNEQFF. CDR3 nucleotide sequence: TGTGCCAGCATTCGCTCGGAGGGCAACAATGAGCAGTTCTTC.